This T cell receptor (beta chain) was found in a study of T cells after yellow fever vaccination. General study points: CD4 and CD8 compartments shared a small share of clonotypes. When the response was secondary, it was weaker but reached its peak faster, day 5 versus 15. Booster samples showed a return of most primary-vaccination clones (approximately 96% CD4, 85% to 90% CD8).

By 5'RACE template switching, TCR cDNA was produced, with a universal primer site and UMIs added in the process. TCRdb called the 5' RACE reads again in MiXCR, with one record for every CDR3 protein. Of 350,000 to 550,000 distinct CDR3 sequences listed, under 20% are singletons. This clonotype was counted between two and nine times. Its antigen is undetermined. This CDR3 has 8 amino acids. V usage is TRBV21-1 and J usage is TRBJ2-5. TRBV21-1 is reported as a pseudogene. This clonotype was sampled from a man in his late teens or twenties who received the YFV17D yellow fever vaccine. The source material was PBMCs, sampled before the yellow fever booster vaccination. This CDR3 is CASRSQYF. CDR3 DNA sequence: TGTGCCAGCAGGTCCCAGTACTTC.